This TCR beta chain is drawn from a study of blood T cell repertoires in COVID-19 (dated by TCRdb to 2020 to 2021). Study-wide context: Collaborator samples came from the United States, Italy and Spain and covered acute and convalescent phases of COVID-19. The prospective study material was composed of cDNA or gDNA derived from T cells, B-cell-depleted T cells, or PBMCs. The dataset comprised deeply sampled blood TCRbeta repertoires from subjects exposed to, actively infected with, or recovered from COVID-19. The repertoires were released in a freely available public database intended as a resource for research on the immune response to SARS-CoV-2. The samples were drawn from the first 160 participants of the ongoing ImmuneRACE study and from over a thousand subjects provided by 6 global collaborators. Sample metadata almost always included a de-identified subject ID, COVID-19 status, age in years and sex. Where available, HLA class I and class II types were taken from metadata supplied by the sample provider and were not determined by assay-based typing. Results the study describes overall, beyond this receptor: Clinical and demographic metadata were provided uncurated, with the amount varying by source and participant.

On this clone: Its antigen is still unknown. No base qualities exist here, and no much larger clone lies one base off it.

The germline V gene encodes CDR1 MNHEY and CDR2 SVGAGI. Trimming takes 6 bases off V and 1 base off J; junction bases not matched to a gene: 5. The CDR3 holds 14 amino acids from the cysteine to the phenylalanine. Solely the CDR3 DNA is kept, with 42 bases framed from the first base. The collaborating institutions used their own protocols to collect whole blood in K2EDTA tubes. For TCRbeta analysis, collaborators shipped samples in one of three forms: frozen whole blood, isolated PBMCs, or DNA extracted from either of those sample types. The immunoSEQ Assay, a bias-controlled multiplex PCR, was used to amplify TCRbeta CDR3 regions from genomic DNA. The source study handled its data this way. Within the assay, amplification of reference gene primers was used to estimate how many nucleated cells each sample contained. Sequence reads were collapsed and filtered to measure the absolute abundance of every unique TCRbeta CDR3 rearrangement. Productive Simpson clonality was computed per sample as the square root of Simpson's diversity index over productive rearrangements. TCRdb obtained this table from immuneACCESS and retained in-frame rearrangements with V and J assigned. These tables miss some clones; where compared with another copy, unresolved V genes account for less than half of the shortfall, and the remainder is unexplained. The DNA was the basis for D and trimming; V, J and clone size are from that table. The table for this sample lists 90,000 to 150,000 clones; roughly 80% of them were counted only once. The ten top clones hold 5% to 8% of the sample.

This TCR was sampled from a man between 65 and 79 years old with acute or convalescent COVID-19. The specimen was peripheral blood. The rearranged segments are TRBV6-5 and TRBJ1-1; 7 bases in between match TRBD1. The CDR3 region: CASSPPGGNTEAFF. Read as DNA, the sequence is TGTGCCAGCAGCCCCCCAGGGGGGAACACTGAAGCTTTCTTT.